The TCR beta chain described here comes from a study of cytomegalovirus exposure and HLA in healthy donors. Study results and caveats: Later analysis placed DRB1 highest and HLA-C lowest in TCR association rates, which differed by HLA locus. The Asian-associated ancestry cluster reportedly had fewer N-insertions than the roughly 670-donor mean in a later analysis.

Germline values: CDR1 SEHNR, CDR2 FQNEAQ (reference sequence). The CDR3 is 15 amino acids. V was pared by 6 bases and J by 6 bases, with 8 bases of the junction left unmatched. Worth noting for this clone: The antigen is unknown.

Nominally healthy donors were sampled, though unrecorded immune exposures were likely. PCR employed 60 Vbeta and 13 Jbeta primers. Assay used: immunoSEQ multiplex PCR; TCRdb lists only in-frame clones, some missing. The sample lists under 200,000 clones, 65% to 90% occurring once. The chain carries TRBV7-9 and TRBJ2-1, with 10 bases identical to TRBD2. Sequenced: PBMCs. This clonotype was obtained from a woman aged 45-60 years in good health and CMV-seronegative. The CDR3 bases are TGTGCCAGCAGTACTCCTAGCGGGAGTACCAATGAGCAGTTCTTC. Translation gives CASSTPSGSTNEQFF.